This T cell receptor (beta chain) came from a study of T-cell memory formation after mild COVID-19. Study results and caveats: Nothing showed for sure that second-wave clones peaking on day 37 were SARS-CoV-2 specific. Largely, contracting CD4+ clones fell within CM and EM, and contracting CD8+ clones within EMRA.

5'RACE with constant-segment primers yielded barcoded, UMI-tagged TCR alpha and TCR beta cDNA libraries. TCRdb redid the calling of the 5' RACE reads with MiXCR, one entry per CDR3 protein. The sample holds about 200,000 distinct CDR3 sequences, around 8.8% seen once. This clonotype was detected a few times. Antigen unknown. CDR3 size: 13 residues. V shed 4 bases and J shed 0 bases, with 5 bases lying between them. CDR1 is WSHSY, CDR2 SAAADI, per germline. Input material: PBMCs or a T cell subset sorted from them (not recorded which). The genes are TRBV10-2 and TRBJ2-3; D ambiguous. This receptor was taken from a man between 18 and 35 years old who had mild COVID-19 (a few samples of this study predate the infection). Cell type and time point are not known. CDR3 bases: TGCGCCAGCAGTGCGTCCAGCACAGATACGCAGTATTTT. Protein product: CASSASSTDTQYF.